Below, 15 T cell receptor beta chains from the same sample are listed, as sequenced in a study of tissue T cells after allogeneic stem cell transplantation. Repertoires were generated with immunoSEQ multiplex PCR, while TCRdb's copy carries only in-frame clones and drops some. The profile covers approximately 47,000 clones, with around 73% appearing a single time and under 0.9% taken by the ten largest. The sequencing input was sorted cells pooled from one or two spleens. The origin of the receptors is a pool of C57BL/6 mice in good health.

Concerning this clone itself: Mouse gene names and germline throughout. The CDR3 goes on 1 residue after the read ends, and that part is filled in from the germline J gene. The chain is built from TRBV13-2 and TRBJ2-3; 12 nucleotides agree with TRBD2. CDR3 size: 15 residues. Trimming at V came to 6 bases and at J to 3 bases, leaving 5 bases not matched to a gene. The germline V gene encodes CDR1 NNHNN and CDR2 SYGAGS (reference sequence). CDR3 bases read: TGTGCCAGCGAGACTGGGGGGGCGCTGGCAGAAACGCTGTAT. Its protein product is CASETGGALAETLY. The CDR3 as a whole reads CASETGGALAETLYF.

With regard to this clone: The listed genes are named as in mouse. The read terminates 1 residue ahead of where the CDR3 ends, so the germline J gene completes it. The V call is TRBV15, the J call TRBJ2-3; D call uncertain. The germline V gene has CDR1 SGHND and CDR2 FRSKSL. The CDR3 covers 13 residues. The germline V and J ends were trimmed by 1 base and 1 base, with 3 bases remaining between them. The DNA read from the CDR3 is TGTGCCAGCAGTTTAGAGGGTGCAGAAACGCTGTAT. It translates to CASSLEGAETLY. The whole CDR3 reads CASSLEGAETLYF.

Comment on this clone: Gene and germline names: mouse. The read comes to an end 1 residue before the CDR3 does, leaving the germline J gene to fill in the end. This chain connects TRBV13-2 to TRBJ2-5; 9 bases match TRBD1. The V and J ends lost 0 bases and 6 bases, in that order; junction bases with no gene match: 2. The CDR3 has 14 amino acids. Germline assignment: CDR1 NNHNN and CDR2 SYGAGS (reference sequence). The CDR3 loop is CASGDAGTGDTQYF. The covered CDR3 bases are TGTGCCAGCGGTGATGCCGGGACAGGGGACACCCAGTAC.

Regarding this clone: Germline and genes: mouse. The CDR3 is cut off 1 residue early in the read; its end comes from the germline J gene. The V call is TRBV31, the J call TRBJ1-3, with TRBD1 matching over 10 bases. Germline V gene sequence: CDR1 GKSSPN, CDR2 SITVG. V shed 2 bases and J 4 bases; nucleotides not matched to a gene: 2. This CDR3 has 14 amino acids. The CDR3 reads CAWSDRGQGNTLYF. The covered CDR3 bases are TGTGCCTGGAGTGACAGGGGGCAAGGAAATACGCTCTAT.

Worth noting for this clone: Gene names follow the mouse nomenclature. With the read ending 1 residue before the CDR3 end, the germline J gene is used to fill in that end. The genes are TRBV22 and TRBJ2-7. TRBV22 is labeled a pseudogene. This CDR3 comprises 13 residues. CDR3 sequence reads: CASSSRGGYEQYF. The sequenced part of the CDR3 DNA is TGTGCCAGCAGTTCCAGGGGGGGTTATGAACAGTAC.

A remark on this clone: Here the gene names and germline are mouse. The read halts 1 residue ahead of the CDR3 end, with the missing end drawn from the germline J gene. V and J are TRBV5 and TRBJ2-5, with 8 bases matching TRBD2. The CDR3 spans 14 residues. The germline V gene has CDR1 LGHNA and CDR2 YNLKQL (reference sequence). The V gene end was trimmed by 4 bases and the J gene end by 1 base; junction bases not matched to a gene: 1. Partial CDR3 DNA: TGTGCCAGCAGCCCCTGGGGGGACCAAGACACCCAGTAC. Its protein is CASSPWGDQDTQY. The full CDR3 protein reads CASSPWGDQDTQYF.

Comment on this clone: Gene names are mouse gene names. Sequencing ends 1 residue short of the CDR3 end; the germline J gene provides the rest. The gene calls are TRBV16 and TRBJ1-1; D remains unclear. Deletions cut 0 bases from V and 0 bases from J, with 5 bases between. Germline V gene sequence: CDR1 SGHSA, CDR2 FRNQAP. The CDR3 spans 14 residues. The sequenced part of the CDR3 DNA is TGTGCAAGCAGCTTAGAGTCAGCAAACACAGAAGTCTTC. It yields the protein CASSLESANTEVF. The full CDR3 protein reads CASSLESANTEVFF.

For this clone: These gene names are mouse names. The read gets to within 1 residue of the CDR3 end, and the germline J gene fills in the rest. This chain uses TRBV17 with TRBJ2-5; tentatively, D is TRBD1 or TRBD2 (5 bases each). This CDR3 has 14 residues. Germline-derived CDR1 and CDR2 are MNHDT and YYDKIL. The V and J ends lost 2 bases and 2 bases respectively, with 8 bases between them. CDR3 loop: CASSRPGVQDTQYF. The CDR3 bases that were read are TGTGCTAGCAGTAGACCGGGGGTCCAAGACACCCAGTAC.

This clone has only one observation. Any gene name here is a mouse gene name. The CDR3 end is not reached by the read, which stops 1 residue before it; the germline J gene fills it in. The genes are TRBV13-1 and TRBJ1-2; D is ambiguous. The CDR3 consists of 11 residues. Trimming shortened V by 0 bases and J by 6 bases, and 3 bases separated the two germline ends. Germline CDR1 is NSHNY and CDR2 is SYGAGN. The CDR3 sequence is CASSDATDYTF. Partial CDR3 DNA: TGTGCCAGCAGTGATGCGACCGACTACACC.

A word on this clone: Gene and germline names: mouse. The read finishes 1 residue shy of the CDR3 end, and the germline J gene is used to complete it. This chain uses TRBV13-2 with TRBJ2-1; TRBD1 agrees at 7 bases. CDR1 and CDR2 from the germline V gene are NNHNN and SYGAGS (reference sequence). The CDR3 is made up of 16 amino acids. V shed 2 bases and J 4 bases; nucleotides not matched to a gene: 9. CDR3 DNA (partial): TGTGCCAGCGGTGACGATACAGGGGAGGAGTATGCTGAGCAGTTC. Its translation is CASGDDTGEEYAEQF. In full, the CDR3 is CASGDDTGEEYAEQFF.

Turning to this clone: Genes here carry mouse names. The observed sequence ends 1 residue before the CDR3 terminus, with the missing tail filled in from the germline J gene. The rearrangement uses TRBV13-1 and TRBJ2-7, with 8 bases identical to TRBD2. Germline CDR1 reads NSHNY; CDR2 reads SYGAGN. This CDR3 has 13 residues. V lost 4 bases, J lost 7 bases, and 7 bases stayed unmatched. The CDR3 DNA, read in part, is TGTGCCAGCAGTCCCGGGGGGGCGGGGGAACAGTAC. Translating gives CASSPGGAGEQY. The whole CDR3 is CASSPGGAGEQYF.

Comment on this clone: The listed genes are named as in mouse. Read coverage stops 1 residue before the CDR3 terminus; the germline J gene supplies the remainder. The rearrangement uses TRBV13-3 and TRBJ1-1, with D possibly matching TRBD1 (6 bases). This CDR3 comprises 14 residues. CDR1 and CDR2 from the germline V gene are NNHDY and SYVADS. V dropped 3 bases and J dropped 1 base, with 10 bases sitting between them. The covered CDR3 bases are TGTGCCAGCAGTGTCCAGGGGCCGAACACAGAAGTCTTC. It codes for CASSVQGPNTEVF. The CDR3 in its entirety is CASSVQGPNTEVFF.

This clone came up a few times. Germline and genes here are mouse. The read gets to within 1 residue of the CDR3 end, and the germline J gene fills in the rest. The V gene is TRBV13-1, the J gene TRBJ2-7; 9 bases line up with TRBD1. Germline lookup yields CDR1 NSHNY and CDR2 SYGAGN. V shed 2 bases and J 4 bases; nucleotides not matched to a gene: 4. CDR3 length: 14 amino acids. The CDR3 is CASSEEGQGYEQYF. CDR3 bases read: TGTGCCAGCAGTGAAGAGGGACAGGGATATGAACAGTAC.

On this clone itself: Mouse names are used for the genes. The CDR3 DNA, read in part, is TGTGCCAGCAGTTTTGGCACCGGGCAGCTCTAC. Protein sequence: CASSFGTGQLY. The full-length CDR3 reads as CASSFGTGQLYF. J is TRBJ2-2 and V is TRBV14, with no clear D. The sequence runs out 1 residue before the end of the CDR3; the remainder is reconstructed from the germline J gene. Looked up from germline, CDR1 is SGHDT and CDR2 is FRDEAV. V lost 2 bases and J lost 4, with 3 bases in between. The CDR3 runs to 12 residues.

This clone was observed a handful of times. The genes and germline here are from mouse. The CDR3 end is not reached by the read, which stops 1 residue before it; the germline J gene fills it in. The chain employs TRBV13-1 and TRBJ1-4; 10 nucleotides match TRBD1. Germline CDR1 NSHNY, CDR2 SYGAGN. The CDR3 extends over 14 amino acids. The trim removed 3 bases at V and 6 bases at J, leaving 2 bases unmatched. The CDR3 sequence is CASSADRGHERLFF. Partial CDR3 DNA: TGTGCCAGCAGTGCCGACAGGGGGCACGAAAGATTATTT.